The rows below give T cell receptor beta chains drawn from one sample of a study of T cells in Graves' hyperthyroidism and ophthalmopathy. From the multiplex PCR reads, TCRdb called clonotypes with MiXCR, one entry per CDR3 protein. The sample comprises about 560,000 distinct CDR3 sequences, over 15% of which are singletons, and 18% rests with the top ten. Source material: blood. The receptors originated from a woman between 18 and 30 years old with Graves' hyperthyroidism. CDR3s include the opening cysteine and the closing phenylalanine or tryptophan.

>TRBV15|TRBJ1-2
CATSGLTGRDYTF
>TRBV5-1|TRBJ2-3
CASSPTTSPVTDTQYF
>TRBV6-1|TRBJ2-7
CASSEGQYEQYF
>TRBV7-9|TRBJ2-7
CASSSGIAGDEQYF
>TRBV11-3|TRBJ2-7
CASSSRARGPKDEQYF
>TRBV12-3/TRBV12-4|TRBJ1-2
CASSLARGQGRNYGYTF
>TRBV20-1|TRBJ2-1
CSAVQGGNNEQFF
>TRBV6-5|TRBJ2-7
CASSYSLAGYEQYF
>TRBV12-3/TRBV12-4|TRBJ1-4
CASSSTTTNEKLFF
>TRBV24-1|TRBJ1-2
CATSDPGGGYTF
>TRBV7-9|TRBJ2-1
CSLSEQFF
>TRBV6-1|TRBJ1-2
CASSDSDRGGYGYTF
>TRBV15|TRBJ2-7
CATSPSPGQAYEQYF
>TRBV5-1|TRBJ2-2
CASSFRTGGPGELFF
>TRBV6-5|TRBJ2-7
CASSYLSTTDEQYF
>TRBV29-1|TRBJ2-3
CSVLAGATDTQYF
>TRBV15|TRBJ2-1
CATSRGPLFYNEQFF
>TRBV7-8|TRBJ2-1
CASSPKTSGSSFYNEQFF
>TRBV3-1|TRBJ2-7
CASSRTTGIYEQYF
>TRBV19|TRBJ1-6
CASWTGRNSPLHF
>TRBV10-1|TRBJ1-6
CASSGTDRDSPLHF
>TRBV3-1|TRBJ2-1
CASSPAGINNEQFF